The entry that follows covers one T cell receptor beta chain sequence. The entry originates in a study of patients and donors after allogeneic stem cell transplantation. CDR3 length: 15 amino acids. Trimming removed 4 bases from V and 7 bases from J, with 15 bases in between. The germline CDR1 and CDR2 sequences are SGDLS and YYNGEE. TCRdb recomputed calls from the RT-PCR reads with MiXCR, one row per CDR3 protein. The sample yields approximately 160,000 distinct CDR3 sequences, approximately 24% seen once. This chain connects TRBV9 to TRBJ1-6; tentative D call: TRBD1 (5 bases). The source is a human donor who was either an allogeneic HSCT recipient or a stem cell or donor lymphocyte infusion donor (not recorded which). It is not recorded whose cells these are; they may come from a transplant donor. The sequenced material came from blood, either unsorted or a sorted T cell fraction (not recorded which). The CDR3 here is CASSPHMGGNSPLHF. DNA of the CDR3: TGTGCCAGCAGCCCCCATATGGGGGGGAATTCACCCCTCCACTTT.